The rows below give T cell receptor beta chains drawn from one sample of a study of blood T cell repertoires in COVID-19. Method: immunoSEQ multiplex PCR; TCRdb's copy keeps in-frame clones and lacks some. Among about 220,000 clones, roughly 80% were seen once, and the ten largest hold 2% to 2.5%. Sequenced sample: peripheral blood. The source is a woman between 55 and 75 years old with acute or convalescent COVID-19. CDR3s include the opening cysteine and the closing phenylalanine or tryptophan. The D gene is left open where the match is weak. The size of a clone is reported for some rows only, either as once, few or many, or as a class for expanded clones.

d_call	v_call	clone_size	j_call	cdr3_nt	cdr3_aa
.	TRBV6-2/TRBV6-3	once	TRBJ1-4	TGTGCCAGCAGCTATAAAGACAGGGAAAAACTGTTTTTT	CASSYKDREKLFF
.	TRBV11-2	.	TRBJ1-6	TGTGCCAGCAGCGCCCAGGGGCCCATGGGTAATTCACCCCTCCACTTT	CASSAQGPMGNSPLHF
TRBD2	TRBV24-1	.	TRBJ2-1	TGTGCCACCAGTGCCGGGCTAGCGGGGGGCTTATTCTACAATGAGCAGTTCTTC	CATSAGLAGGLFYNEQFF
TRBD1	TRBV5-1	.	TRBJ2-7	TGCGCCAGCAGCTTTGACGGGAGACAGGGGGGGGCCTACGAGCAGTACTTC	CASSFDGRQGGAYEQYF
.	TRBV21-1	.	TRBJ2-7	TGTGCCAGCAGCAAATGTCTACAGGGGGTTTTCTACGAGCAGTACTTC	CASSKCLQGVFYEQYF
TRBD2	TRBV6-1	.	TRBJ2-4	TGTGCCAGCAGTGACGTAGCGGGGTGGGGTGTAAACATTCAGTACTTC	CASSDVAGWGVNIQYF
.	TRBV7-6	.	TRBJ1-5	TGTGCCAGCAGCGAAGGGGGGGACAATCAGCCCCAGCATTTT	CASSEGGDNQPQHF
TRBD2	TRBV11-2	.	TRBJ2-3	TGTGCCAGCAGCTTAGGCTCCGGACTAGCATCAGATACGCAGTATTTT	CASSLGSGLASDTQYF
.	TRBV5-1	.	TRBJ2-3	TGCGCCAGCAGCGTCGACACCTCAGATACGCAGTATTTT	CASSVDTSDTQYF
.	TRBV5-1	.	TRBJ1-3	TGCGCCAGCAGCCCAGGTCTCTCTGGAAACACCATATATTTT	CASSPGLSGNTIYF
TRBD2	TRBV30	once	TRBJ2-5	TGTGCCTGGATAGCGGGAGAGACCCAGTACTTC	CAWIAGETQYF
TRBD1	TRBV30	.	TRBJ1-1	TGTGCCCGGGGGACAGGGGGCTTGAACACTGAAGCTTTCTTT	CARGTGGLNTEAFF
.	TRBV4-1	.	TRBJ1-2	TGCGCCAGCGGCCCAGGGAATATCGGCGGTGACTATGGCTACACCTTC	CASGPGNIGGDYGYTF
TRBD1	TRBV19	few	TRBJ1-1	TGTGCCAGCAGGGGGCACACTGAAGCTTTCTTT	CASRGHTEAFF
.	TRBV5-6	once	TRBJ2-3	TGTGCCAGCAGCCCTACTTTGAGCCCAGATACGCAGTATTTT	CASSPTLSPDTQYF
.	TRBV4-2	.	TRBJ1-1	TGTGCCAGCAGCCAAGATTTTCGGCAGACGGGCACTGAAGCTTTCTTT	CASSQDFRQTGTEAFF
.	TRBV21-1	.	TRBJ1-5	TGTGCCAGCAGCAGGCGCGGACAGGGGGAATATCAGCCCCAGCATTTT	CASSRRGQGEYQPQHF
.	TRBV2	.	TRBJ1-2	TGTGCCGGCAAGTTAGAGTCAGGCTATGGCTACACCTTC	CAGKLESGYGYTF
.	TRBV9	.	TRBJ1-6	TGTGCCAGCAGCCCAGTGGGGCTAGGGAATTCACCCCTCCACTTT	CASSPVGLGNSPLHF
TRBD1	TRBV10-3	.	TRBJ1-1	TGTGCCATCAGCACTCTGACAGGGACAATTCGAAAAGCTTTCTTT	CAISTLTGTIRKAFF
.	TRBV6-2/TRBV6-3	.	TRBJ1-1	TGTGCCAGCAGCCACGCAGGGTTCACTGAAGCTTTCTTT	CASSHAGFTEAFF
.	TRBV6-5	.	TRBJ1-2	TGTGCCAGCAGTTCCTCGGGACAACCTGCTAACTATGGCTACACCTTC	CASSSSGQPANYGYTF
.	TRBV13	few	TRBJ2-7	TGTGCCAGCAGCTTAGGCGGGATTCCCTACGAGCAGTACTTC	CASSLGGIPYEQYF
TRBD1	TRBV2	.	TRBJ1-1	TGTGCCAGCAGTGAAATCGGACAGGGGATGGGTTACACTGAAGCTTTCTTT	CASSEIGQGMGYTEAFF
.	TRBV5-6	.	TRBJ2-1	TGTGCCAGCAGTGGAGCGGGTCATGGTGAGCAGTTCTTC	CASSGAGHGEQFF
.	TRBV3-1/TRBV3-2	.	TRBJ1-4	TGTGCCAGCAGCCAAGCACGGTCCTATAATGAAAAACTGTTTTTT	CASSQARSYNEKLFF
TRBD1	TRBV15	.	TRBJ1-3	TGTGCCACCAGCAGCAACAGGGGATCCGGAAACACCATATATTTT	CATSSNRGSGNTIYF
.	TRBV5-5	.	TRBJ1-2	TGTGCCAGCAGCACTGCATCCGACACCTATGGCTACACCTTC	CASSTASDTYGYTF